This T cell receptor beta chain was recorded in a study of cytomegalovirus exposure and HLA in healthy donors. The study, taken as a whole, reports: Earlier findings revealed that most TCR beta V segments proved productive either about 87% or about 30% of the time. Roughly even sequencing depth across donors was the assumption behind the presence/absence analyses. Diagnosis of cytomegalovirus status made by the classifier reportedly showed high specificity and sensitivity.

Comment on this clone: What it binds is unknown.

From germline, CDR1 is LNHNV and CDR2 YYDKDF (reference sequence). The CDR3 spans 14 residues. V lost 0 bases, J lost 11 bases, and 17 bases lay in between. Primers for the PCR totalled 60 Vbeta and 13 Jbeta. The assay was immunoSEQ multiplex PCR, and TCRdb's table has in-frame clones only and misses some. The sample carries around 120,000 clones, roughly 80% recorded once. The gene calls are TRBV15 and TRBJ2-7; TRBD1 is a possible D gene (7 bases). Sequencing was performed on PBMCs. The source is a female donor in good health and CMV-seropositive. This CDR3 is CATSRDDEGAGKYF. Here the CDR3 DNA reads TGTGCCACCAGCAGAGATGATGAGGGGGCGGGGAAGTACTTC.